A single TCR beta chain is shown here with its context. The sample belongs to a study of blood T cell repertoires in COVID-19. In the study overall: The United States, Italy and Spain supplied acute and convalescent COVID-19 samples. Sample material is recorded as cDNA or gDNA derived from T cells, B-cell-depleted T cells, or PBMCs.

Libraries were prepared by immunoSEQ multiplex PCR; TCRdb keeps only in-frame clonotypes and omits some of them. Here the sample spans 250,000 to 300,000 clones, 70% to 75% being singletons. V shed 5 bases, J shed 2 bases, and the junction held 0 bases outside the gene matches. The length of the CDR3 is 13 residues. This chain joins TRBV12-3 or TRBV12-4 and TRBJ1-2; TRBD1 aligns across 9 bases. The specimen was peripheral blood. The receptor comes from a woman aged 80 or older with acute or convalescent COVID-19. The DNA of the CDR3 is TGTGCCAGCAGTGGGACAGGGAACTATGGCTACACCTTC. Translated, it gives CASSGTGNYGYTF.